This T cell receptor beta chain was sequenced in a study of blood T cell repertoires in COVID-19. In the study overall: Whether acute or convalescent, the COVID-19 samples came from the United States, Italy and Spain.

Measured with immunoSEQ multiplex PCR; TCRdb has only the in-frame clones, and not every one. Of more than 350,000 clones listed, roughly 90% are singletons. The CDR3 contains 13 residues. The ends were cut back, 6 bases at V and 1 base at J, with 9 bases in the middle. CDR1 is MNHEY and CDR2 is SVGAGI in the germline V gene. Exposed participants came across a COVID-19 case within 2 weeks before study entry. Sequenced material: PBMCs or T cells enriched from blood (not recorded which). The sequence was collected from a woman between 18 and 29 years old who had been exposed to COVID-19. V gene TRBV6-5 combines with J gene TRBJ2-5; unclear D gene. As DNA, the CDR3 is TGTGCCAGCAGCTCCGGGTCCCAAGAGACCCAGTACTTC. It encodes CASSSGSQETQYF.